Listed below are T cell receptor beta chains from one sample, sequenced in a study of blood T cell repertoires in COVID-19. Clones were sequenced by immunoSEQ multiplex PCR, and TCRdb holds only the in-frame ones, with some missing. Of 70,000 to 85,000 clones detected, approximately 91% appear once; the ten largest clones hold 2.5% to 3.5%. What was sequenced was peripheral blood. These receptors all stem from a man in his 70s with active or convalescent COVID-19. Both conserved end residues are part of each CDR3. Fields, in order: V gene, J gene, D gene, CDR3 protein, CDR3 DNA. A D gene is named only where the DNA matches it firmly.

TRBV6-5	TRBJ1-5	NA	CASSGQLQPQHF	TGTGCCAGCAGCGGACAGTTACAGCCCCAGCATTTT
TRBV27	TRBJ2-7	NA	CASSPTTNGYPDEQYF	TGTGCCAGCAGTCCGACCACTAATGGGTATCCGGACGAGCAGTACTTC
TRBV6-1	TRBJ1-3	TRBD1	CASSDRQGLKNTIYF	TGTGCCAGCAGTGACCGACAGGGTCTTAAAAACACCATATATTTT
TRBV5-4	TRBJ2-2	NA	CASSLDQYTGELFF	TGTGCCAGCAGCTTGGACCAGTACACCGGGGAGCTGTTTTTT
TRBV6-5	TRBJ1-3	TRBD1	CASSLGQGAGNTIYF	TGTGCCAGCAGCCTCGGACAGGGGGCTGGAAACACCATATATTTT
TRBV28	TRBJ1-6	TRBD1	CASSLDRGYSPLHF	TGTGCCAGCAGTTTAGACAGGGGATATTCACCCCTCCACTTT
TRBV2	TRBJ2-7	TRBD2	CASSSLRGGPYEQYF	TGTGCCAGCAGTAGCTTGCGGGGGGGCCCCTACGAGCAGTACTTC
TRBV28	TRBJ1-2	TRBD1	CASSPPGWTGDNGYTF	TGTGCCAGCAGCCCTCCGGGTTGGACAGGAGATAATGGCTACACCTTC
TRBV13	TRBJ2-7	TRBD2	CASSFPSGGALGEQYF	TGTGCCAGCAGCTTCCCTAGCGGGGGGGCCCTGGGAGAGCAGTACTTC
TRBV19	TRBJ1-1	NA	CASSIVAGTEAFF	TGTGCCAGTAGTATAGTCGCAGGCACTGAAGCTTTCTTT
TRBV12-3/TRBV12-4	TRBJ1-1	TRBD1	CASSGQGNTEAFF	TGTGCCAGCAGTGGACAGGGGAACACTGAAGCTTTCTTT
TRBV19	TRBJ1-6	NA	CASSTGNQSPLHF	TGTGCCAGTAGTACAGGAAACCAATCACCCCTCCACTTT
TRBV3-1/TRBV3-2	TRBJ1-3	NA	CASSLTGGNTIYF	TGTGCCAGCAGCCTCACAGGGGGAAACACCATATATTTT
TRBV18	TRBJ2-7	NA	CASSPPTTYEQYF	TGTGCCAGCTCACCACCCACAACCTACGAGCAGTACTTC
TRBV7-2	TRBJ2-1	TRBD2	CASSLLAGVHNEQFF	TGTGCCAGCAGCCTACTAGCGGGAGTCCACAATGAGCAGTTCTTC
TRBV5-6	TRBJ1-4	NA	CASSLTGRNEKLFF	TGTGCCAGCAGCTTGACAGGCCGAAATGAAAAACTGTTTTTT
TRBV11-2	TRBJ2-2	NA	CASSLPLFQGGTGELFF	TGTGCCAGCAGCCTCCCTCTGTTCCAGGGAGGCACCGGGGAGCTGTTTTTT
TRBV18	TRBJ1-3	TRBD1	CASSPGQGNTIYF	TGTGCCAGCTCACCGGGACAGGGAAACACCATATATTTT
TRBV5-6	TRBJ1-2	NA	CASSPWGRIYGYTF	TGTGCCAGCAGCCCGTGGGGGCGAATCTATGGCTACACCTTC